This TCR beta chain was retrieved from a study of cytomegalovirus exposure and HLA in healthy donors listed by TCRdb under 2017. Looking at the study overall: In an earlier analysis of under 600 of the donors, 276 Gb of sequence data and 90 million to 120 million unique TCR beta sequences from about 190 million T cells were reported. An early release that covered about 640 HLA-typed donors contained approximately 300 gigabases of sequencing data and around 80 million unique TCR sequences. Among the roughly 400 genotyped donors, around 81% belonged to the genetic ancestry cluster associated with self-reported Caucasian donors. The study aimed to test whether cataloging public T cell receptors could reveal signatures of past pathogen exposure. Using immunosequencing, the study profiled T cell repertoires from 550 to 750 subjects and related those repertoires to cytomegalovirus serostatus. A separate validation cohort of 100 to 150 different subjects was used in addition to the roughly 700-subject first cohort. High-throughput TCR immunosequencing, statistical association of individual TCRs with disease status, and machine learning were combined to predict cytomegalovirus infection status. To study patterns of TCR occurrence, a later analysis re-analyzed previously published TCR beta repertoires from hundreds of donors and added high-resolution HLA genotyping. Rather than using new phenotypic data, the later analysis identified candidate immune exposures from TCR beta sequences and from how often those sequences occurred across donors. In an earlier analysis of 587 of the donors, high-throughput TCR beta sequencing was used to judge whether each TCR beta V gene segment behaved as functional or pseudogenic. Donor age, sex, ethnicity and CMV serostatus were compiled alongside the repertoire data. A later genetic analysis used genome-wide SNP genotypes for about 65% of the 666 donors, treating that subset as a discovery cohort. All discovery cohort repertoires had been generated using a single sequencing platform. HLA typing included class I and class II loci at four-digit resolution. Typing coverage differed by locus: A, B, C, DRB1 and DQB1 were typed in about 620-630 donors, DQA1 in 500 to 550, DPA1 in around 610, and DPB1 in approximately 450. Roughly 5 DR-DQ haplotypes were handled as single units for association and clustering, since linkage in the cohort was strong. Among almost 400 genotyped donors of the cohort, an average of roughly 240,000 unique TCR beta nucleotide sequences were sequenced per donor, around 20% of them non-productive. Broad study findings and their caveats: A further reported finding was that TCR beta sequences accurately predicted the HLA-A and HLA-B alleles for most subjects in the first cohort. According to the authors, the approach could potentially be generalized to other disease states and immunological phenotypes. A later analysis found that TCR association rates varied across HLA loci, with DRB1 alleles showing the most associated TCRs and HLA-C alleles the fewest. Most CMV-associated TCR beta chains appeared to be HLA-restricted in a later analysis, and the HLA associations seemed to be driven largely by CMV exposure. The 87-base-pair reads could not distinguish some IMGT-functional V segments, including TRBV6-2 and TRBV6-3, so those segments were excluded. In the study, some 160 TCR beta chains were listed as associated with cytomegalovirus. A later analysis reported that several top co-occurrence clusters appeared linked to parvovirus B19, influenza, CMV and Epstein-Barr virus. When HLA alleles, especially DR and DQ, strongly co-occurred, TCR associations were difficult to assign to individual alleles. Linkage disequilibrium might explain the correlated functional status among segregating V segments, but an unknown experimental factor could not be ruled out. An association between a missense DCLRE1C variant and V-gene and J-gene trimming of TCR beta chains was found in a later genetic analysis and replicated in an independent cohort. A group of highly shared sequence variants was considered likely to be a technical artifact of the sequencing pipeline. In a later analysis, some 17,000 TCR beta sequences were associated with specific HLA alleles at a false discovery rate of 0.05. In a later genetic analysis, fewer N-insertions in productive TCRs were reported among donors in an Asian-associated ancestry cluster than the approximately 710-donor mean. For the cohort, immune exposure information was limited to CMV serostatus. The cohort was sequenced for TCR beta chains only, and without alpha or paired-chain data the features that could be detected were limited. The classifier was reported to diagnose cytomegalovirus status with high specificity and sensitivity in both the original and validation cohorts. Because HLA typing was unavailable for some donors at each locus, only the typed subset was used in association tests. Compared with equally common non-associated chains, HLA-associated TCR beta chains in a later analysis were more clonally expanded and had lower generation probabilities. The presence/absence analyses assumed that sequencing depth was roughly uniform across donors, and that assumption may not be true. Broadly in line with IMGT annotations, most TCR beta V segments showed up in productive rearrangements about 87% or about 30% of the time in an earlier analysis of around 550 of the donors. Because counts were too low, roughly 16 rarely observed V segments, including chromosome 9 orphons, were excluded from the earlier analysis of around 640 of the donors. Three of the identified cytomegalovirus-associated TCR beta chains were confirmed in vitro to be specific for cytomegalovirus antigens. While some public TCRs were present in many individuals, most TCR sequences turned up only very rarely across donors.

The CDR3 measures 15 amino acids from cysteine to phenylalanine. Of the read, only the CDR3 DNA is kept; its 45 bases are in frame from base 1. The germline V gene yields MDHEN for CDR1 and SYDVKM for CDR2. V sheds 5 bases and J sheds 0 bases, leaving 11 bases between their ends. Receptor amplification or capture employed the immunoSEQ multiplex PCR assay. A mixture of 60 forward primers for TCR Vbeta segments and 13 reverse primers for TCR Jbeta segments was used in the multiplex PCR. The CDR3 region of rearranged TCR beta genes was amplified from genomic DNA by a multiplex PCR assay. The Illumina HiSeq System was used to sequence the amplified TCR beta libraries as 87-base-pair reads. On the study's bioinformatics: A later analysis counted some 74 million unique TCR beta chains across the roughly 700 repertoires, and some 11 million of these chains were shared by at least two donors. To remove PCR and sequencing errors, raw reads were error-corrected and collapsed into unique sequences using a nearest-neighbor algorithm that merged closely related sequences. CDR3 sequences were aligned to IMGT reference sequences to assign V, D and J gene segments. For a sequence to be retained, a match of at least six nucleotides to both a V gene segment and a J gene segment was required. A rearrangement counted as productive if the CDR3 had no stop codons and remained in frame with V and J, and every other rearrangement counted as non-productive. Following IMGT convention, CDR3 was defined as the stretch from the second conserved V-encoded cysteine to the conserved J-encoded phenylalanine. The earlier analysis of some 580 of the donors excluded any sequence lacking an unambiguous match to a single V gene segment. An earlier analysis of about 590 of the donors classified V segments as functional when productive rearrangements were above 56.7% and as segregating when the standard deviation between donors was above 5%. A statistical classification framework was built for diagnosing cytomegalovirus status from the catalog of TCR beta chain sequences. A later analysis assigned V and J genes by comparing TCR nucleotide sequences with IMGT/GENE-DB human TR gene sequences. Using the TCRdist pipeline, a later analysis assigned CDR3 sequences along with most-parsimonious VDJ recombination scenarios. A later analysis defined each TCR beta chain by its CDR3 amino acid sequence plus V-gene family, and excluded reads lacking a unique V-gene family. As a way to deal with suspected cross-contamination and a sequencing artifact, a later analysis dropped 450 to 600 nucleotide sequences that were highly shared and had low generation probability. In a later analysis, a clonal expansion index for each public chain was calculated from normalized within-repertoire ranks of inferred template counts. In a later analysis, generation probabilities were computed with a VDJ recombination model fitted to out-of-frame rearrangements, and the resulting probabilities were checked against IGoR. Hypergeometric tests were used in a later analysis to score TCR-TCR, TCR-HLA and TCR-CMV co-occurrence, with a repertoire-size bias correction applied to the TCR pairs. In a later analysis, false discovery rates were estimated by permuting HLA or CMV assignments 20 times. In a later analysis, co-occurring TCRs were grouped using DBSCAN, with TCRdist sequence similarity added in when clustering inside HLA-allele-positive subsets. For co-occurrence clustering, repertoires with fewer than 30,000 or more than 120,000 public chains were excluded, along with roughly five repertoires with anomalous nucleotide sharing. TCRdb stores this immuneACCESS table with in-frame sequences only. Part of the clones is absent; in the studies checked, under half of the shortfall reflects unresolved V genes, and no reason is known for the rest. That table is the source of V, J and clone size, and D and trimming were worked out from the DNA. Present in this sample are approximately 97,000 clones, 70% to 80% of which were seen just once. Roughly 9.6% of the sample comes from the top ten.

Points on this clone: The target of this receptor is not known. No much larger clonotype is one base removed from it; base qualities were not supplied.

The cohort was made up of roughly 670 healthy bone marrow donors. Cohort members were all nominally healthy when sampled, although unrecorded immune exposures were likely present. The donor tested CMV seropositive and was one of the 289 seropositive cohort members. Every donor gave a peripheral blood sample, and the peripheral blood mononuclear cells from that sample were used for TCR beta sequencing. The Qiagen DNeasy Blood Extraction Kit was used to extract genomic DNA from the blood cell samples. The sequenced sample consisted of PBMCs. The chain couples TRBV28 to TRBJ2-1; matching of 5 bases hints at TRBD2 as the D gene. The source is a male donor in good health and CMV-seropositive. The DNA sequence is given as TGTGCCAGCAGTCCCCGGGAAAGCTCCTACAATGAGCAGTTCTTC. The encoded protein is CASSPRESSYNEQFF.